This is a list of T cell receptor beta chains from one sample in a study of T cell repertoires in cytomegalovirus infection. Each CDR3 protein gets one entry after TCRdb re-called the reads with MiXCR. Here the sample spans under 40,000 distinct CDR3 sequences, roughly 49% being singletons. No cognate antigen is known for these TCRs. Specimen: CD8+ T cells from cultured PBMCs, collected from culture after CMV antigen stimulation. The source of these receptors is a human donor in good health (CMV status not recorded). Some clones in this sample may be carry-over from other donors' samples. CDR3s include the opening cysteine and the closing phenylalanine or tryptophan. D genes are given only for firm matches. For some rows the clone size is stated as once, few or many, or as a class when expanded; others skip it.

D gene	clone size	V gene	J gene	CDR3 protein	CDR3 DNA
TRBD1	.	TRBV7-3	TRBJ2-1	CASSSSGTGVNEQFF	TGTGCCAGCAGCTCCTCCGGGACAGGGGTCAATGAGCAGTTCTTC
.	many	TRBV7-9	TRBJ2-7	CASSLALGEQYF	TGTGCCAGCAGCTTAGCGCTGGGCGAGCAGTACTTC
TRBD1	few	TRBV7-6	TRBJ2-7	CASSPGQRGYEQYF	TGTGCCAGCAGCCCGGGACAGCGAGGATACGAGCAGTACTTC
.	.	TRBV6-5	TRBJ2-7	CASSDYWWGGSSEQYF	TGTGCCAGCAGTGACTACTGGTGGGGGGGCAGCTCCGAGCAGTACTTC
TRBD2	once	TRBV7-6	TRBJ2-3	CASSLLGLASRDTQYF	TGTGCCAGCAGCTTGTTGGGACTAGCGAGTCGGGATACGCAGTATTTT
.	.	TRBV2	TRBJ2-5	CASRSGGLRGETQYF	TGTGCCAGCAGGTCCGGGGGTCTAAGGGGAGAGACCCAGTACTTC
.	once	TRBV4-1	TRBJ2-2	CASSQDGGFGELFF	TGCGCCAGCAGCCAAGATGGAGGATTCGGGGAGCTGTTTTTT
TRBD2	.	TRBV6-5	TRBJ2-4	CASSPGLAGAKNIQYF	TGTGCCAGCAGCCCCGGACTAGCGGGAGCCAAAAACATTCAGTACTTC
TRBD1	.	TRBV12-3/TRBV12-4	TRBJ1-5	CASRPGTGNQPQHF	TGTGCCAGCAGGCCCGGGACAGGCAATCAGCCCCAGCATTTT
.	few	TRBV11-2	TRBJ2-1	CASTPDFQSSYNEQFF	TGTGCCAGCACCCCTGATTTCCAGAGCTCCTACAATGAGCAGTTCTTC
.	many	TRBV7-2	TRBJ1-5	CASSLRGGNQPQHF	TGTGCCAGCAGCTTGAGGGGGGGCAATCAGCCCCAGCATTTT
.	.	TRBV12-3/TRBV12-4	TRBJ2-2	CASSFGPGAGELFF	TGTGCCAGCAGTTTCGGGCCAGGAGCCGGGGAGCTGTTTTTT
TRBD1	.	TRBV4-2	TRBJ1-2	CASSRDNRDSLVYGYTF	TGTGCCAGCAGCCGAGACAACCGGGACAGCCTTGTCTATGGCTACACCTTC
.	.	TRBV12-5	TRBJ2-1	CASDGGRRDEQFF	TGTGCTAGTGACGGGGGGCGAAGGGATGAGCAGTTCTTC
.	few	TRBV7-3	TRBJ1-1	CASSISGRGEAFF	TGTGCCAGCAGCATTTCAGGGAGAGGTGAAGCTTTCTTT
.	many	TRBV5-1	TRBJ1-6	CASSLIHMIQINSPLHF	TGCGCCAGCAGCTTGATACATATGATACAGATTAATTCACCCCTCCACTTT
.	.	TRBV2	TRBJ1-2	CASSDIVSGGENYGYTF	TGTGCCAGCAGTGACATTGTATCTGGGGGTGAGAACTATGGCTACACCTTC
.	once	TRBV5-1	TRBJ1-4	CASTRAANEKLFF	TGCGCCAGCACCAGGGCAGCTAATGAAAAACTGTTTTTT
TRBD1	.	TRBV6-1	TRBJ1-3	CASSEAGQGAEGNTIYF	TGTGCCAGCAGTGAAGCCGGACAGGGGGCAGAAGGAAACACCATATATTTT
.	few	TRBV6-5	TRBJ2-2	CASSYDFGLSPGELFF	TGTGCCAGCAGTTACGATTTTGGACTGAGCCCCGGGGAGCTGTTTTTT
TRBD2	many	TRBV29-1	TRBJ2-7	CSAIGFGSGTPYEQYF	TGCAGCGCCATTGGGTTCGGAAGCGGGACCCCCTACGAGCAGTACTTC
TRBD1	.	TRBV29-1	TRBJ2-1	CSVEASGTGAYNEQFF	TGCAGCGTTGAAGCCTCCGGGACAGGAGCTTACAATGAGCAGTTCTTC
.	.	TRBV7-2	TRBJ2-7	CASSSNYEQYF	TGTGCCAGCAGCTCAAACTACGAGCAGTACTTC
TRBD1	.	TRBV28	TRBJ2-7	CASSYRGPGEQYF	TGTGCCAGCAGTTACAGGGGGCCTGGGGAGCAGTACTTC
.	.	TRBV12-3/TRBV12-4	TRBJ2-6	CASLSGANVLTF	TGTGCCAGCCTCTCTGGGGCCAACGTCCTGACTTTC
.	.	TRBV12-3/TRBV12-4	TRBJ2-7	CASSLATQGYEQYF	TGTGCCAGCAGTTTGGCGACTCAGGGTTACGAGCAGTACTTC
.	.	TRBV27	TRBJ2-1	CASALSAYNEQFF	TGTGCCAGCGCTCTTTCCGCCTACAATGAGCAGTTCTTC
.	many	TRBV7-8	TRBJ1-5	CASDGAEGSQGYSNQPQHF	TGTGCCAGCGATGGCGCAGAGGGATCCCAGGGGTATAGCAATCAGCCCCAGCATTTT
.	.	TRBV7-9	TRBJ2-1	CASSLEAGLESSYNEQFF	TGTGCCAGCAGCTTAGAGGCCGGCCTTGAGAGCTCCTACAATGAGCAGTTCTTC
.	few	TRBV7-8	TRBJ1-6	CASSGRRIYNSPLHF	TGTGCCAGCAGCGGGCGCCGGATCTATAATTCACCCCTCCACTTT
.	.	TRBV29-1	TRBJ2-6	CSVEERVFTGDLGGANVLTF	TGCAGCGTTGAAGAAAGGGTCTTTACGGGGGACCTAGGAGGGGCCAACGTCCTGACTTTC
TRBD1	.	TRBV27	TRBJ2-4	CASSLTGLEGIQYF	TGTGCCAGCAGTTTGACAGGGCTTGAGGGCATTCAGTACTTC
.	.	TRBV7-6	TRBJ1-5	CASSSNNQPQHF	TGTGCCAGCAGCTCAAACAATCAGCCCCAGCATTTT